Shown below are 17 T cell receptor beta chains from a single sample sequenced in a study of blood T cell repertoires in COVID-19 (dated by TCRdb to the early 2020s). Library preparation was by the immunoSEQ multiplex PCR assay. In its TCRdb copy, this immuneACCESS table keeps in-frame sequences only and misses some clones. Where compared with another copy, unresolved V genes explain less than half of these, and the others have no known cause. Present in this sample are over 100,000 clones, over 75% of which were seen just once. The top ten clonotypes cover around 5.8% of the sample. Sequenced input: peripheral blood. The receptors here all came from a human donor in a cohort sampled during active COVID-19.

V and J are TRBV6-5 and TRBJ1-1; D is possibly TRBD1 (6 bases). The CDR3 has 14 amino acids. Deletions cut 0 bases from V and 4 bases from J, with 9 bases between. The germline V gene encodes CDR1 MNHEY and CDR2 SVGAGI. CDR3 amino acids: CASSYSRGGTEAFF. The CDR3 DNA sequence: TGTGCCAGCAGTTACTCGAGAGGGGGCACTGAAGCTTTCTTT.

This clone has just one count. The same CDR3 can be traced to other DNA sequences in this sample. V gene TRBV7-9 combines with J gene TRBJ1-1; 8 bases match TRBD1. CDR1 and CDR2 from the germline V gene are SEHNR and FQNEAQ (reference sequence). The length of the CDR3 is 14 residues. Trimming removed 5 bases from V and 1 base from J; junction bases left unmatched: 3. CDR3 region: CASSLTGGNTEAFF. In DNA, the CDR3 is TGTGCCAGCAGCCTAACAGGGGGGAACACTGAAGCTTTCTTT.

V usage is TRBV19 and J usage is TRBJ1-1, with TRBD1 identical over 12 bases. J gave up 0 bases and V 5 bases, and 4 bases lay outside the gene matches. Per germline, CDR1 LNHDA and CDR2 SQIVND (reference sequence). The CDR3 is 16 residues long. The CDR3 spells CASSVGDRGLNTEAFF. Written as DNA, the CDR3 is TGTGCCAGTAGTGTCGGGGACAGGGGGCTGAACACTGAAGCTTTCTTT.

The chain carries TRBV5-1 and TRBJ2-1; 9 bases align to TRBD2. The germline V gene has CDR1 SGHRS and CDR2 YFSETQ. The CDR3 length is 16 residues. Trimming took 4 bases from V and 3 from J; bases not matched to a gene: 8. This chain's CDR3 is CASSQIAGALYNEQFF. The CDR3 DNA sequence: TGCGCCAGCAGCCAAATAGCGGGGGCCCTCTACAATGAGCAGTTCTTC. The complete variable domain, with remaining parts taken from reference TRBV5-1 and TRBJ2-1, reads KAGVTQTPRYLIKTRGQQVTLSCSPISGHRSVSWYQQTPGQGLQFLFEYFSETQRNKGNFPGRFSGRQFSNSRSEMNVSTLELGDSALYLCASSQIAGALYNEQFFGPGTRLTVL.

This sequence joins TRBV27 and TRBJ2-7, with 7 bases matching TRBD1. Germline V gene data show CDR1 as MNHEY and CDR2 as SMNVEV (reference sequence). CDR3 length: 15 amino acids. V trimming: 5 bases; J trimming: 2 bases; junction bases outside the gene matches: 9. CDR3 in DNA: TGTGCCAGCAGTCTAAATTGGGACAGTACCTACGAGCAGTACTTC. This sequence encodes CASSLNWDSTYEQYF.

V is TRBV7-9 and J is TRBJ2-6; a weak D match, TRBD2 (5 bases). The CDR3 sequence is 16 residues long. Trimming cost V 5 bases and J 0 bases, with 11 bases left between them. Germline CDR1 and CDR2: SEHNR and FQNEAQ (reference sequence). CDR3 loop: CASSHSGISGANVLTF. In DNA form, the CDR3 reads TGTGCCAGCAGCCATTCGGGGATCTCTGGGGCCAACGTCCTGACTTTC.

V gene TRBV6-5 combines with J gene TRBJ1-1; D gene unclear. The CDR3 has 13 amino acids. V lost 7 bases and J 5 bases, leaving 14 bases between the germline ends. Germline-derived CDR1 and CDR2 are MNHEY and SVGAGI. This chain's CDR3 is CASMLGGSTEAFF. The CDR3 region has the DNA TGTGCCAGCATGTTGGGAGGATCGACTGAAGCTTTCTTT.

CDR3 in amino acids: CASSAGGQLDTEAFF. In nucleotides, the CDR3 is TGTGCCAGCAGCGCCGGGGGACAGTTAGACACTGAAGCTTTCTTT. The rearrangement joins TRBV9 to TRBJ1-1; 7 bases fit TRBD1. Trimming took 3 bases from V and 3 from J; bases not matched to a gene: 8. Germline values: CDR1 SGDLS, CDR2 YYNGEE. The CDR3 is 15 amino acids.

This clone was recorded once. V and J are TRBV19 and TRBJ1-1, with 9 bases lining up with TRBD1. Trimming at V came to 1 base and at J to 5 bases, leaving 5 bases not matched to a gene. CDR1 is LNHDA, CDR2 SQIVND, per germline (reference sequence). The CDR3 spans 15 residues. As DNA, the CDR3 is TGTGCCAGTAGTATAGGAACAGGGGGCTTGACTGAAGCTTTCTTT. It specifies CASSIGTGGLTEAFF.

The chain employs TRBV10-3 and TRBJ2-1; 7 bases map to TRBD2. CDR1 ENHRY and CDR2 SYGVKD come from the germline V gene. The J segment lost 7 bases and the V segment lost 9 bases, leaving 3 bases of the junction unmatched. CDR3 size: 11 residues. The CDR3, as DNA: TGTGCCATGGGGGAGGGGAATGAGCAGTTCTTC. It specifies CAMGEGNEQFF.

For this clone: Sequence at one end of the junction differs from germline and may be a read error. This chain links TRBV11-1 with TRBJ1-1; 8 nucleotides agree with TRBD1. In germline, CDR1 is SGHAT, CDR2 FQDESV (reference sequence). The CDR3 runs 13 residues. The CDR3 here is CASRLGPRQGAFF. The CDR3 coding sequence is TGTGCCAGCAGGTTAGGGCCGCGACAGGGGGCTTTCTTT. The complete variable domain, with remaining parts taken from reference TRBV11-1 and TRBJ1-1, reads EAEVAQSPRYKITEKSQAVAFWCDPISGHATLYWYRQILGQGPELLVQFQDESVVDDSQLPKDRFSAERLKGVDSTLKIQPAELGDSAMYLCASRLGPRQGAFFGQGTRLTVV.

The chain uses TRBV3-1 (or the pseudogene TRBV3-2) and TRBJ1-2, with D possibly TRBD1 on 5 matching bases. Germline V CDR1 and CDR2: LGHDT, YNNKEL (reference sequence). The V and J ends lost 0 bases and 14 bases respectively, with 10 bases between them. The CDR3 has 11 residues. Here the CDR3 reads CASSQEGTGTF. The CDR3 DNA reads as TGTGCCAGCAGCCAAGAGGGAACAGGAACCTTC.

The chain joins TRBV4-1 to TRBJ2-5; tentative D call: TRBD2 (5 bases). Germline loops: CDR1 MGHRA, CDR2 YSYEKL. With 0 bases removed from V and 1 base from J, the gap between germline ends came to 15 bases. CDR3 size: 17 residues. CDR3 region: CASSQDFGLASQETQYF. CDR3 DNA: TGCGCCAGCAGCCAAGATTTCGGCCTAGCCAGCCAAGAGACCCAGTACTTC.

The chain combines TRBV7-2 with TRBJ1-5, with 7 nucleotides matching TRBD1. Germline lookup yields CDR1 SGHTA and CDR2 FQGNSA. This CDR3 spans 15 amino acids. V dropped 5 bases and J dropped 1; count of bases not matched to a gene: 5. CDR3 residues: CASSLGRGSNQPQHF. The CDR3 coding sequence is TGTGCCAGCAGCCTCGGCAGGGGGAGCAATCAGCCCCAGCATTTT.

This chain connects TRBV4-1 to TRBJ2-5, with 11 bases matching TRBD1. V shed 3 bases and J 3 bases; nucleotides not matched to a gene: 3. Germline V gives CDR1 MGHRA, CDR2 YSYEKL. The CDR3 consists of 15 residues. CDR3 amino acids: CASSQGTGGKETQYF. CDR3 DNA: TGCGCCAGCAGCCAGGGGACAGGGGGGAAAGAGACCCAGTACTTC.

The rearrangement uses TRBV7-3 and TRBJ2-3; D unresolved. This CDR3 has 13 residues. The V end was cut by 5 bases, the J end by 3 bases, with 9 bases between. Germline CDR1 reads SGHTA; CDR2 reads FQGTGA. CDR3 nucleotide sequence: TGTGCCAGCAGCACCTCCAGGACAGATACGCAGTATTTT. Protein sequence: CASSTSRTDTQYF.

With regard to this clone: This CDR3 is also generated by other DNA sequences in the sample. The V call is TRBV18, the J call TRBJ1-5; a possible D gene is TRBD1 (5 bases). The germline V and J ends were trimmed by 3 bases and 4 bases, with 10 bases remaining between them. Looked up from germline, CDR1 is KGHSH and CDR2 is LQKENI. The CDR3 sequence is 14 residues long. The DNA for the CDR3 is TGTGCCAGCTCACCGGACACTGGTAATCAGCCCCAGCATTTT. Encoded protein: CASSPDTGNQPQHF.